This T cell receptor beta chain was captured in a study of blood T cell repertoires in COVID-19. Membership in each cohort depended on participant-reported clinical history. In the original processing: Amplified reference gene primers provided the basis for estimating nucleated cell counts. Profiled with immunoSEQ multiplex PCR; TCRdb holds only in-frame clones, not every one. V, J and clone size reflect that table, while D and trimming were determined from the DNA. The repertoire holds 150,000 to 200,000 clones, with about four fifths as singletons. Sequenced input: PBMCs or T cells enriched from blood (not recorded which). This sequence was found in a man aged 40-50 years who had recovered from COVID-19.

Here the CDR3 DNA reads TGTGCCAGCAGCCAACGACAGTTGCAAGAGACCCAGTACTTC. Translated: CASSQRQLQETQYF. The chain has TRBV7-2 and TRBJ2-5; D might be TRBD1 (5 bases). V was pared by 5 bases and J by 2 bases, with 12 bases between. CDR3 length: 14 amino acids. Germline V gives CDR1 SGHTA, CDR2 FQGNSA.